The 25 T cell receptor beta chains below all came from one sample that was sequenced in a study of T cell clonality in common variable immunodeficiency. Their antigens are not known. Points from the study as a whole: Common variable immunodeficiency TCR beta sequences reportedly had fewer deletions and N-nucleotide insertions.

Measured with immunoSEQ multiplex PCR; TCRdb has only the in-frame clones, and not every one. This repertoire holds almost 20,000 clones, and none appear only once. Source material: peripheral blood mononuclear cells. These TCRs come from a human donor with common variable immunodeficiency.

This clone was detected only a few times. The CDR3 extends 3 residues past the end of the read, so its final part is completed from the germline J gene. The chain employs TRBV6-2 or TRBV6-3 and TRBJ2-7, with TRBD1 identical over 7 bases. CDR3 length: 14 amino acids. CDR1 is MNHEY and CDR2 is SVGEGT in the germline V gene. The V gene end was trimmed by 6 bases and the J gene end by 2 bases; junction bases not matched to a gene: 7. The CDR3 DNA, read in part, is TGTGCCAGCAGGTCGGGACAGTCCACCTACGAG. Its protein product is CASRSGQSTYE. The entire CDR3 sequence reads CASRSGQSTYEQYF.

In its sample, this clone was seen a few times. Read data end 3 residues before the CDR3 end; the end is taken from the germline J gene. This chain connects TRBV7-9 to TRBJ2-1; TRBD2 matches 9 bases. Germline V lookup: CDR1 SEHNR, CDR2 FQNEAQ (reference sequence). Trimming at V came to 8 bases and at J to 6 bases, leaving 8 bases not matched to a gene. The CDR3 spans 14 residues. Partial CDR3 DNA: TGTGCCAGCTTACTAGCGGGCCCGGTCAATGAG. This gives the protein CASLLAGPVNE. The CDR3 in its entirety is CASLLAGPVNEQFF.

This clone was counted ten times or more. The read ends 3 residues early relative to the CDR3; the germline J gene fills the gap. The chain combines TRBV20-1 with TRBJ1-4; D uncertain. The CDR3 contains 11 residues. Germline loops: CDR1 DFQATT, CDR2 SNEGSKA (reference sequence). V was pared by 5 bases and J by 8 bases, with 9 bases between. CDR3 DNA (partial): TGCAGTGCTTCCGGGTCCGAAAAA. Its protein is CSASGSEK. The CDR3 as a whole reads CSASGSEKLFF.

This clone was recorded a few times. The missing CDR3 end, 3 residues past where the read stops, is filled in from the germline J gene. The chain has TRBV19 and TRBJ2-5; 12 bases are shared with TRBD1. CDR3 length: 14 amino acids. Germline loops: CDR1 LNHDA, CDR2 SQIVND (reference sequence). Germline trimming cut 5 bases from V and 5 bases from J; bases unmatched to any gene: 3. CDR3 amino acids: CASSGTGGEETQYF. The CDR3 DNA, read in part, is TGTGCCAGTAGTGGGACAGGGGGCGAGGAGACC.

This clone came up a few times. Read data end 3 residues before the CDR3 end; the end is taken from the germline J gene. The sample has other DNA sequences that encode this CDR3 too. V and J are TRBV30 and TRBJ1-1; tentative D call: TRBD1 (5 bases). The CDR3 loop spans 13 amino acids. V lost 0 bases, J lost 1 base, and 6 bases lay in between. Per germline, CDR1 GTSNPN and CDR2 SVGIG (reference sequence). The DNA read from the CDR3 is TGTGCCTGGAGTGTTCAGGGGAACACTGAA. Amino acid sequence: CAWSVQGNTE. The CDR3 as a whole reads CAWSVQGNTEAFF. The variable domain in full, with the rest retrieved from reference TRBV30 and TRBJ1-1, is SQTIHQWPATLVQPVGSPLSLECTVEGTSNPNLYWYRQAAGRGLQLLFYSVGIGQISSEVPQNLSASRPQDRQFILSSKKLLLSDSGFYLCAWSVQGNTEAFFGQGTRLTVV.

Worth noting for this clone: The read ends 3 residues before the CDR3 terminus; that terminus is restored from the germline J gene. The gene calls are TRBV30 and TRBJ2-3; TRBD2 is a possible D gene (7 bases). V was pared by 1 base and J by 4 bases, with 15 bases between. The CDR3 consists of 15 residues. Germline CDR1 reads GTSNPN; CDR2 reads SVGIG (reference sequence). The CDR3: CAWSGGGGRPDTQYF. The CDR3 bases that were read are TGTGCCTGGAGTGGAGGGGGAGGGCGGCCAGATACG.

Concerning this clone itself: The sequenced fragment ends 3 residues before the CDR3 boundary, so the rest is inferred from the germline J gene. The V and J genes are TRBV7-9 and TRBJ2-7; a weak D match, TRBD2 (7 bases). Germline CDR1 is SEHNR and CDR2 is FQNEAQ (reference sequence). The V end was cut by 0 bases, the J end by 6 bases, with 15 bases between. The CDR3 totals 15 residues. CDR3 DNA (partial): TGTGCCAGCAGCTTAGCGCCGCGGGGGCGGGGCGAG. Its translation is CASSLAPRGRGE. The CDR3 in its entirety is CASSLAPRGRGEQYF.

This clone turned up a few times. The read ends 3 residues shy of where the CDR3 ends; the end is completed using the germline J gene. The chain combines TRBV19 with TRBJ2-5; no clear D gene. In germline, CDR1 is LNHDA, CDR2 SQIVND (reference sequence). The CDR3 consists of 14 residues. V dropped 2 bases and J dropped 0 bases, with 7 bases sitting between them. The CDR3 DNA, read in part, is TGTGCCAGTAGTATACGGTATCACCAAGAGACC. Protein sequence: CASSIRYHQET. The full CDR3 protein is CASSIRYHQETQYF.

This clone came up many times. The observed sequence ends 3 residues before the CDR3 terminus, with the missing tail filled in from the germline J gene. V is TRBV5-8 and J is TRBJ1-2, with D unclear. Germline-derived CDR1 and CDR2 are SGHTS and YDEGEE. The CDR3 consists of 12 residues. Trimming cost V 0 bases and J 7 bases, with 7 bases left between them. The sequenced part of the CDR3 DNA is TGTGCCAGCAGCTTGGTAGGGCGTGGC. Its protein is CASSLVGRG. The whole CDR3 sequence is CASSLVGRGYTF.

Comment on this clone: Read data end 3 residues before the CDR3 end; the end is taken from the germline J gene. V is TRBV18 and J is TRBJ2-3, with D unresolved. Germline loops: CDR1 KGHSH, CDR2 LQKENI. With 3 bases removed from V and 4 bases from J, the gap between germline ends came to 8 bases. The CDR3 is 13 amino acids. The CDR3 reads CASSPSTADTQYF. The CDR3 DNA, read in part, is TGTGCCAGCTCACCCTCTACCGCAGATACG.

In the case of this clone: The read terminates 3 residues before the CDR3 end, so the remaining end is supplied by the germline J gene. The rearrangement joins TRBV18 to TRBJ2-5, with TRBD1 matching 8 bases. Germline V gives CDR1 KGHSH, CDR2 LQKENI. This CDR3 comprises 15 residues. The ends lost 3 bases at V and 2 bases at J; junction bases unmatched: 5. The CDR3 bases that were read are TGTGCCAGCTCACCCAGTACAGGGGGTCAAGAGACC. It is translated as CASSPSTGGQET. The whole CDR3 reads CASSPSTGGQETQYF.

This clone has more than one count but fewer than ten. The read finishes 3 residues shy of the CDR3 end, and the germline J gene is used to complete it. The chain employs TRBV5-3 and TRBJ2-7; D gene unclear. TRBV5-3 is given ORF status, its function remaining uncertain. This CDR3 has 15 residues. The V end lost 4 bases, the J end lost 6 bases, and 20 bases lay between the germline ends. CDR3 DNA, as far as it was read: TGTGCCAGAAGCCTGAGGCGGCAATGGATCCTCGAG. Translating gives CARSLRRQWILE. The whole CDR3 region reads CARSLRRQWILEQYF.

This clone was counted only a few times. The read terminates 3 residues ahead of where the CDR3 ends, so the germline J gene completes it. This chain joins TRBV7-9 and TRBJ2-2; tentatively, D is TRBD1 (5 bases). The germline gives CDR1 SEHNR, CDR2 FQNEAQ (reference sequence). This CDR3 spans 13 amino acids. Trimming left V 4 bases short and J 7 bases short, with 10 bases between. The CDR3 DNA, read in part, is TGTGCCAGCAGCTCCAGGGTTAACGGGGAG. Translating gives CASSSRVNGE. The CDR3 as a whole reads CASSSRVNGELFF.

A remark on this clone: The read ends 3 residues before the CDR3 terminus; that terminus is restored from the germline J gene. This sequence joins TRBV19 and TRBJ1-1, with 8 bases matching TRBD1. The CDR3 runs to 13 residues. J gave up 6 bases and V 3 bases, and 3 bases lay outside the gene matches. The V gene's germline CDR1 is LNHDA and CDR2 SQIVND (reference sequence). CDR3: CASSMDRASEAFF. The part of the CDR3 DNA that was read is TGTGCCAGTAGTATGGACAGGGCCTCTGAA.

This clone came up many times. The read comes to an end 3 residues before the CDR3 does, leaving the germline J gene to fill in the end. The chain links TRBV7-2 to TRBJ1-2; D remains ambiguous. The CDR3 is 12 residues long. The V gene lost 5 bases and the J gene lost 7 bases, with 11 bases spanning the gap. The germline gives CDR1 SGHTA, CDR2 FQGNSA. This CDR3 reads CASSPSPPGYTF. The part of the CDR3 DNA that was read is TGTGCCAGCAGCCCCTCTCCCCCTGGC.

CDR3 DNA (partial): TGTGCCAGCTCACCTGCGGGACAGACTTTCTACGAG. Encoded protein: CASSPAGQTFYE. The whole CDR3 protein reads CASSPAGQTFYEQYF. This chain connects TRBV18 to TRBJ2-7; possible D gene TRBD1, 7 bases. The read terminates 3 residues before the CDR3 end, so the remaining end is supplied by the germline J gene. V was cut by 3 bases and J by 3 bases, with 15 bases left in between. Germline lookup yields CDR1 KGHSH and CDR2 LQKENI. The CDR3 length is 15 residues.

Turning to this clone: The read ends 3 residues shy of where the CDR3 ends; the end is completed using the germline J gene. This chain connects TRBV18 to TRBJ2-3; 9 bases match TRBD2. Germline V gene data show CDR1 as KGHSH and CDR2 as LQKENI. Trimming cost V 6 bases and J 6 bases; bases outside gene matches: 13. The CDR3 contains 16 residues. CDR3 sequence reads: CASSPLLAGTVDTQYF. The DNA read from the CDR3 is TGTGCCAGCTCCCCCCTCCTAGCGGGGACCGTGGATACG.

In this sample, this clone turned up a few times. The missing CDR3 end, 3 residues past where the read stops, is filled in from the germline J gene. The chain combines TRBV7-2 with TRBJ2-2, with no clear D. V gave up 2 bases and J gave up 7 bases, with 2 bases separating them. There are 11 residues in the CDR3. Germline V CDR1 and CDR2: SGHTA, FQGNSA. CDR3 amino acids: CASSLYGELFF. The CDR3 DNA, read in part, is TGTGCCAGCAGCTTATACGGGGAG.

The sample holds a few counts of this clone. CDR3 sequence reads: CASSFTGQPQHF. The sequenced part of the CDR3 DNA is TGTGCCAGCAGCTTCACAGGGCAGCCC. V usage is TRBV7-2 and J usage is TRBJ1-5, with D perhaps matching TRBD1 (6 bases). From the germline J gene comes the end of the CDR3, since the read stops 3 residues before it. There are 12 residues in the CDR3. The V end was cut by 3 bases, the J end by 7 bases, with 7 bases between. Germline-derived CDR1 and CDR2 are SGHTA and FQGNSA.

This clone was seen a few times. CDR3 DNA, as far as it was read: TGTGCCAGCAGTGAAAGCGCCGGACAACTCTACGAG. Protein: CASSESAGQLYE. The complete CDR3 sequence is CASSESAGQLYEQYF. The chain joins TRBV2 to TRBJ2-7; a possible D gene is TRBD1 (5 bases). Sequencing ends 3 residues short of the CDR3 end; the germline J gene provides the rest. With 2 bases removed from V and 3 bases from J, the gap between germline ends came to 14 bases. The CDR3 sequence is 15 residues long. CDR1 SNHLY and CDR2 FYNNEI come from the germline V gene. The full variable domain, its missing parts supplied by reference TRBV2 and TRBJ2-7, is EPEVTQTPSHQVTQMGQEVILRCVPISNHLYFYWYRQILGQKVEFLVSFYNNEISEKSEIFDDQFSVERPDGSNFTLKIRSTKLEDSAMYFCASSESAGQLYEQYFGPGTRLTVT.

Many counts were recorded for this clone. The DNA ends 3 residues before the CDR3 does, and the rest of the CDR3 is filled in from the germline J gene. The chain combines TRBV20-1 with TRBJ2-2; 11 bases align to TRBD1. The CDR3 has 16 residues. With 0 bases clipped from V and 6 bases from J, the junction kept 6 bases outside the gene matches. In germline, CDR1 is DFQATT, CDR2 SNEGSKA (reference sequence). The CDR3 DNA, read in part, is TGCAGTGCTAGAGACGGACAGGGGGCGCATGCCGGGGAG. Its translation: CSARDGQGAHAGE. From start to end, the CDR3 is CSARDGQGAHAGELFF.

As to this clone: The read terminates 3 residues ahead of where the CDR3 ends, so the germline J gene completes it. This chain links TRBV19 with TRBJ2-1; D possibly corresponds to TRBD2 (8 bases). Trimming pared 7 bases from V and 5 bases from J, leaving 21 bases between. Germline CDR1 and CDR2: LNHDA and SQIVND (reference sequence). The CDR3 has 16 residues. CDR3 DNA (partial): TGTGCCAGTATCCCCCGCGGGGGGCAGGGGGACAATGAG. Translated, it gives CASIPRGGQGDNE. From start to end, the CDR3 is CASIPRGGQGDNEQFF.

CDR3 DNA (partial): TGTGCCAGCACCCTCCGGGGGGATAACACCGGGGAG. Its translation is CASTLRGDNTGE. The full CDR3 protein reads CASTLRGDNTGELFF. The gene calls are TRBV7-6 and TRBJ2-2, with 7 bases that match TRBD2. The read is 3 residues too short to cover the CDR3 end, so that end is filled in from the germline J gene. The CDR3 length is 15 residues. Germline V lookup: CDR1 SGHVS, CDR2 FNYEAQ. After removal of 7 bases from V and 2 bases from J, the junction contained 7 bases not matched to a gene.

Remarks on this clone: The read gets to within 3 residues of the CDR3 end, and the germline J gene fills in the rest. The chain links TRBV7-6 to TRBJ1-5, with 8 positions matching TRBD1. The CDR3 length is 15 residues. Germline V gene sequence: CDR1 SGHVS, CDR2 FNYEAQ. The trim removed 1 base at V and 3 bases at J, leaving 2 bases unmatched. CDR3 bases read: TGTGCCAGCAGCTTAGTCAGGGGGCCCAATCAGCCC. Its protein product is CASSLVRGPNQP. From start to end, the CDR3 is CASSLVRGPNQPQHF.

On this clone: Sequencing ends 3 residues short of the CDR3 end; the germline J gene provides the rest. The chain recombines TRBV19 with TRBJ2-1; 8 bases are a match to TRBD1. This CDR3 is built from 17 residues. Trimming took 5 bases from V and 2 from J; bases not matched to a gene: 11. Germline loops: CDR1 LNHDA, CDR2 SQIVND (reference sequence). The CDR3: CASSSDRGRLPYNEQFF. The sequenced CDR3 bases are TGTGCCAGTAGTTCTGACAGGGGCCGACTACCCTACAATGAG.